This T cell receptor beta chain stems from a study of T cell repertoires in cytomegalovirus infection (dated by TCRdb to between 2017 and 2020). Looking at the study overall: Recently identified HLA-C-restricted CMV epitopes, whose presentation resists viral immunomodulation, were targeted by peptide stimulations together with well-studied HLA-B-restricted epitopes. The HLA type of each donor mattered for the analysis, because public TCR beta signatures pointed to carriage of CMV infection along with the matching HLA type.

General conclusions and limits of the study: Cumulative frequency of public TCR beta family members discriminated carriers of CMV infection plus the relevant HLA type in this cohort and an independent roughly 340-donor cohort. The ex vivo response was dominated by HLA-C-restricted CMV-specific TCR beta clonotypes, and the single most frequent clonotype in two of eight donors was supplied by these HLA-C-restricted clonotypes.

There are a few counts of this clonotype. It has no known antigen specificity. No quality values exist for individual bases; no much larger clone is one base distant. TCRdb names Illumina HiSeq 1500 as the instrument used. In TCRdb, the public reads were trimmed at Q25 with fastp and aligned with MiXCR, with productive beta chains retained. Here each entry gathers all rows of one CDR3 protein and keeps the most common genes and DNA. Across this sample there are around 430,000 distinct CDR3 sequences, with roughly 46% seen only once. The ten top clones hold roughly two fifths of the sample. Between the V and J ends, shortened by 5 bases and 5 bases respectively, the junction contains 10 bases. The CDR3, cysteine through phenylalanine, is 13 amino acids long. Only CDR3 DNA remains: 39 bases, in frame from the first base. Via the germline V gene, CDR1 is SGHTA and CDR2 FQGNSA. The label giving this sample's treatment or condition can be read as: in vitro stimulation with specific CMV peptide epitopes to enrich CMV-specific T cells.

The sequence was obtained from a human donor in good health (CMV status not recorded). Some clones in this sample may be carry-over from other donors' samples. Sequencing used cultured PBMCs, obtained from culture after CMV antigen stimulation. This chain is built from TRBV7-2 and TRBJ2-1, and possibly TRBD2, on 5 matching bases. The CDR3 loop reads CASSDRGDNEQFF. The base sequence is TGTGCCAGCAGCGACCGGGGTGACAATGAGCAGTTCTTC.